Below, 15 T cell receptor beta chains from the same sample are listed, as sequenced in a study of T cell responses to AZD1222 COVID-19 vaccine. Some clones are missing from TCRdb's copy, which holds only in-frame ones; the method was immunoSEQ multiplex PCR. The top ten clones hold about 2.2% of a sample with about 86,000 clones, approximately 89% of them seen once. Material: peripheral blood, obtained on day 0 of AZD1222 vaccination. These receptors were taken from an adult in good health.

This chain links TRBV6-5 with TRBJ2-1, with TRBD2 matching 10 bases. CDR3 length: 14 amino acids. The germline V gene encodes CDR1 MNHEY and CDR2 SVGAGI. V lost 8 bases, J lost 3 bases, and 4 bases stayed unmatched. The CDR3 DNA sequence: TGTGCCAGCGAAATAGCGGGGGGCTACAATGAGCAGTTCTTC. Encoded protein: CASEIAGGYNEQFF.

The rearrangement uses TRBV20-1 and TRBJ2-2, with a possible D match to TRBD2 (6 bases). The length of the CDR3 is 11 residues. The germline V gene has CDR1 DFQATT and CDR2 SNEGSKA (reference sequence). Trimming removed 1 base from V and 15 bases from J, with 12 bases in between. As DNA, the CDR3 is TGCAGTGCTAGAGGGGACCCGGGGGTGTTTTTT. This translates into CSARGDPGVFF.

The chain uses TRBV5-6 and TRBJ1-5, with D possibly TRBD1 on 5 matching bases. This CDR3 is built from 15 residues. Deletions cut 4 bases from V and 6 bases from J, with 17 bases between. Germline V lookup: CDR1 SGHDT, CDR2 YYEEEE. The CDR3 bases are TGTGCCAGCAGCCCGGATGAAGGGGCTTTTCAGCCCCAGCATTTT. It encodes CASSPDEGAFQPQHF.

Written as DNA, the CDR3 is TGTGCCAGCAGTTTACAGGGGGGCAGTCAGCCCCAGCATTTT. Protein: CASSLQGGSQPQHF. V is TRBV27 and J is TRBJ1-5; the match to TRBD1 covers 7 bases. The junction had 4 bases not matched to a gene; V was cut back by 2 bases and J by 6 bases. This CDR3 is built from 14 residues. Per germline, CDR1 MNHEY and CDR2 SMNVEV (reference sequence).

The V gene is TRBV3-1 (or the pseudogene TRBV3-2), the J gene TRBJ1-6; TRBD1 might be the D (5 bases). Deletions cut 4 bases from V and 7 bases from J, with 14 bases between. The CDR3 loop spans 15 amino acids. Germline CDR1 is LGHDT and CDR2 is YNNKEL (reference sequence). Here the CDR3 reads CASSPQRGGNSPLHF. CDR3 DNA sequence: TGTGCCAGCAGCCCCCAAAGGGGAGGCAATTCACCCCTCCACTTT.

This rearrangement joins TRBV21-1 to TRBJ1-2; whether TRBD1, the table's D call, matches the DNA was not checked. TRBV21-1 is a pseudogene segment. This CDR3 region has 14 residues. CDR3 sequence: CASSKARGVCGYTF. CDR3 DNA sequence: TGTGCCAGCAGCAAGGCCAGGGGTGTGTGTGGCTACACCTTC.

The gene calls are TRBV19 and TRBJ1-1; no reliable D call. Trimming removed 7 bases at V and 1 base at J, with 10 bases between. This CDR3 has 13 amino acids. Germline CDR1 reads LNHDA; CDR2 reads SQIVND (reference sequence). The CDR3 nucleotides read TGTGCCAGTATCTCCCTCCAGAACACTGAAGCTTTCTTT. Protein: CASISLQNTEAFF. The whole variable domain, remainder taken from reference TRBV19 and TRBJ1-1, is DGGITQSPKYLFRKEGQNVTLSCEQNLNHDAMYWYRQDPGQGLRLIYYSQIVNDFQKGDIAEGYSVSREKKESFPLTVTSAQKNPTAFYLCASISLQNTEAFFGQGTRLTVV.

The V and J genes are TRBV25-1 and TRBJ2-5; D possibly corresponds to TRBD1 (6 bases). CDR3 length: 16 amino acids. Trimming removed 0 bases at V and 5 bases at J, with 16 bases between. The germline gives CDR1 MGHDK, CDR2 SYGVNS. CDR3 DNA sequence: TGTGCCAGCAGTGAATATAGCCCAACAGGGCTGGAGACCCAGTACTTC. It translates to CASSEYSPTGLETQYF.

A single count supports this clone. The rearrangement uses TRBV4-3 and TRBJ2-2, with D hard to call. The V end was cut by 1 base, the J end by 1 base, with 16 bases between. Germline V gene lookup returns CDR1 LGHNA and CDR2 YSLEER. This CDR3 has 18 residues. CDR3 protein: CASSQAVARALNTGELFF. CDR3 in DNA: TGCGCCAGCAGCCAAGCCGTGGCTCGGGCTCTGAACACCGGGGAGCTGTTTTTT.

This rearrangement joins TRBV9 to TRBJ2-2; 9 bases agree with TRBD2. The trim removed 0 bases at V and 4 bases at J, leaving 7 bases unmatched. The CDR3 length is 17 residues. Germline-derived CDR1 and CDR2 are SGDLS and YYNGEE. CDR3: CASSVGNSGSGTGELFF. In DNA, the CDR3 is TGTGCCAGCAGCGTAGGTAATAGCGGGAGCGGCACCGGGGAGCTGTTTTTT.

V usage is TRBV3-1 (or the pseudogene TRBV3-2) and J usage is TRBJ1-1; no definite D call. CDR1 is LGHDT and CDR2 is YNNKEL in the germline V gene (reference sequence). V shed 5 bases and J shed 0 bases, with 10 bases lying between them. The CDR3 consists of 14 residues. This chain's CDR3 is CASSSAGMNTEAFF. As DNA, the CDR3 is TGTGCCAGCAGCTCCGCCGGGATGAACACTGAAGCTTTCTTT.

V usage is TRBV3-1 (or the pseudogene TRBV3-2) and J usage is TRBJ1-3; no clear D. The V gene lost 2 bases and the J gene lost 5 bases, with 4 bases spanning the gap. Germline loops: CDR1 LGHDT, CDR2 YNNKEL (reference sequence). This CDR3 has 12 residues. As DNA, the CDR3 is TGTGCCAGCAGCCAAAGTAGAAACACCATATATTTT. Protein: CASSQSRNTIYF.

The chain is built from TRBV12-3 or TRBV12-4 and TRBJ1-1, with 7 nucleotides matching TRBD1. The CDR3 totals 13 residues. With 5 bases clipped from V and 7 bases from J, the junction kept 7 bases outside the gene matches. This CDR3 reads CASSPRQGVEAFF. In DNA form, the CDR3 reads TGTGCCAGCAGTCCGAGACAGGGCGTTGAAGCTTTCTTT.

The rearrangement links TRBV5-1 to TRBJ2-2; 7 bases are shared with TRBD2. Per germline, CDR1 SGHRS and CDR2 YFSETQ. V shed 1 base, J shed 0 bases, and the junction held 9 bases outside the gene matches. There are 18 residues in the CDR3. CDR3 bases: TGCGCCAGCAGCTTGCCGGCCGGGACTACCACGAACACCGGGGAGCTGTTTTTT. Translation: CASSLPAGTTTNTGELFF.

The rearrangement links TRBV5-1 to TRBJ1-5; TRBD1 aligns across 7 bases. The CDR3 has 14 residues. CDR1 and CDR2 from the germline V gene are SGHRS and YFSETQ. V lost 4 bases, J lost 8 bases, and 9 bases stayed unmatched. CDR3 bases: TGCGCCAGCAGCCCTTCGGACAGGACGGAGCCCCAGCATTTT. Amino acid sequence: CASSPSDRTEPQHF.